These 20 T cell receptor beta chains were all obtained from the same sample, sequenced in a study of shared clonotypes between healthy human individuals. TCRdb's copy holds only in-frame clones and misses some; the assay was immunoSEQ multiplex PCR. The repertoire holds approximately 2.5 million clones, around 90% seen once, with 0.14% in the top ten. Sequenced sample: naive CD4+ T cells sorted from blood. Subset here: CD45RA+ positively selected. The origin of the receptors is a man younger than 30 in good health.

In its sample, this clone was seen once. The chain uses TRBV19 and TRBJ2-1; 9 bases line up with TRBD1. Germline V gene sequence: CDR1 LNHDA, CDR2 SQIVND (reference sequence). This CDR3 comprises 14 residues. V lost 7 bases and J lost 5; bases outside the gene matches: 6. CDR3 residues: CASTDRGSNNEQFF. The CDR3 DNA sequence: TGTGCCAGTACCGACAGGGGGTCCAACAATGAGCAGTTCTTC.

The chain combines TRBV4-1 with TRBJ2-7; 8 bases match TRBD1. The CDR3 covers 15 residues. CDR1 and CDR2 from the germline V gene are MGHRA and YSYEKL. J lost 5 bases, V lost 1 base, and 7 bases had no gene match. The DNA of the CDR3 is TGCGCCAGCAGCCAAGGGAAGACAGGGGTGGACGAGCAGTACTTC. Protein product: CASSQGKTGVDEQYF.

The J gene is TRBJ1-1, the V gene TRBV5-4, with unresolved D. The ends were cut back, 4 bases at V and 2 bases at J, with 12 bases in the middle. The CDR3 sequence is 14 residues long. The germline V gene has CDR1 SGHNT and CDR2 YYREEE (reference sequence). The CDR3 loop reads CASSGKAANTEAFF. CDR3 coding DNA: TGTGCCAGCAGCGGGAAAGCAGCTAACACTGAAGCTTTCTTT.

The chain links TRBV4-2 to TRBJ2-5, with a tentative D call TRBD2 (6 bases). V gave up 6 bases and J gave up 5 bases, with 13 bases separating them. Germline CDR1 is LGHNA and CDR2 is YNFKEQ. The CDR3 is 13 amino acids. The CDR3 nucleotides read TGTGCCAGCAGTCTTACGGGGAGGGAGACCCAGTACTTC. Translating gives CASSLTGRETQYF.

This clone came up once. The chain couples TRBV6-6 to TRBJ2-1, with no clear D. Germline CDR1 and CDR2: MNHNY and SVGAGI (reference sequence). Trimming pared 1 base from V and 6 bases from J, leaving 7 bases between. This CDR3 contains 13 residues. CDR3 sequence reads: CASSYFGINEQFF. The CDR3 DNA reads as TGTGCCAGCAGTTACTTTGGCATCAATGAGCAGTTCTTC.

This sequence joins TRBV7-9 and TRBJ2-7; a possible D gene is TRBD1 (7 bases). Deletions cut 0 bases from V and 6 bases from J, with 15 bases between. The CDR3 totals 15 residues. The V gene's germline CDR1 is SEHNR and CDR2 FQNEAQ (reference sequence). The CDR3 loop is CASSLASGGQAEQYF. CDR3 DNA: TGTGCCAGCAGCTTAGCGTCAGGGGGGCAGGCCGAGCAGTACTTC.

This clone was detected once. The chain links TRBV28 to TRBJ2-7; 7 bases match TRBD1. CDR1 MDHEN and CDR2 SYDVKM come from the germline V gene. After removal of 8 bases from V and 4 bases from J, the junction contained 17 bases not matched to a gene. The CDR3 loop spans 16 amino acids. CDR3 region: CASLRGTVALGYEQYF. The CDR3 DNA reads TGTGCCAGCCTCCGAGGGACAGTGGCTTTGGGGTACGAGCAGTACTTC.

V is TRBV27 and J is TRBJ2-4, with 7 bases that match TRBD1. Germline CDR1 MNHEY, CDR2 SMNVEV (reference sequence). The trim removed 4 bases at V and 0 bases at J, leaving 6 bases unmatched. CDR3 length: 16 amino acids. The CDR3 protein is CASSSGQRLAKNIQYF. In nucleotides, the CDR3 is TGTGCCAGCAGTTCGGGACAGCGCTTAGCCAAAAACATTCAGTACTTC.

CDR3 loop: CASVGLASETQYF. In DNA, the CDR3 is TGTGCCAGCGTGGGACTAGCTAGTGAGACCCAGTACTTC. The chain couples TRBV28 to TRBJ2-5; 9 bases line up with TRBD2. This CDR3 spans 13 amino acids. Germline trimming cut 8 bases from V and 5 bases from J; bases unmatched to any gene: 6. The germline V gene encodes CDR1 MDHEN and CDR2 SYDVKM.

Only a few counts were recorded for this clone. The chain joins TRBV19 to TRBJ1-5; TRBD1 aligns across 8 bases. V lost 6 bases and J lost 2; bases outside the gene matches: 6. The CDR3 is made up of 15 amino acids. The V gene's germline CDR1 is LNHDA and CDR2 SQIVND (reference sequence). The CDR3 is CASSLSGGRNQPQHF. In nucleotides, the CDR3 is TGTGCCAGTAGCCTATCAGGGGGCCGCAATCAGCCCCAGCATTTT.

V gene TRBV9 combines with J gene TRBJ2-5, with D perhaps being TRBD1 or TRBD2 (5 bases each). From germline, CDR1 is SGDLS and CDR2 YYNGEE. This CDR3 has 16 amino acids. V was cut by 4 bases and J by 2 bases, with 18 bases left in between. CDR3 coding DNA: TGTGCCAGCAGCCCGGGGCAGGTGGGGGTTCAAGAGACCCAGTACTTC. Its protein product is CASSPGQVGVQETQYF. The whole variable domain, remainder taken from reference TRBV9 and TRBJ2-5, is DSGVTQTPKHLITATGQRVTLRCSPRSGDLSVYWYQQSLDQGLQFLIQYYNGEERAKGNILERFSAQQFPDLHSELNLSSLELGDSALYFCASSPGQVGVQETQYFGPGTRLLVL.

This chain links TRBV7-8 with TRBJ1-1; D is undetermined. Deletions cut 4 bases from V and 4 bases from J, with 16 bases between. Germline lookup yields CDR1 SGHVS and CDR2 FQNEAQ. The CDR3 runs 15 residues. The CDR3: CASSSVSPDSTEAFF. CDR3 coding DNA: TGTGCCAGCAGCTCCGTCAGCCCCGATTCCACTGAAGCTTTCTTT.

This chain connects TRBV28 to TRBJ2-7; D is uncertain. The germline V and J ends were trimmed by 3 bases and 0 bases, with 6 bases remaining between them. Germline CDR1 is MDHEN and CDR2 is SYDVKM. There are 13 residues in the CDR3. The CDR3 sequence: CASSFSNSYEQYF. CDR3 bases: TGTGCCAGCAGTTTCTCCAACTCCTACGAGCAGTACTTC.

The J gene is TRBJ1-1, the V gene TRBV28, with D unresolved. Germline V gives CDR1 MDHEN, CDR2 SYDVKM. The V end lost 3 bases, the J end lost 0 bases, and 14 bases lay between the germline ends. This CDR3 is built from 16 residues. The CDR3 DNA sequence: TGTGCCAGCAGTTTTCCGGCAGGCGCATTGAACACTGAAGCTTTCTTT. Translating gives CASSFPAGALNTEAFF. The variable domain in full, completed from reference TRBV28 and TRBJ1-1, reads DVKVTQSSRYLVKRTGEKVFLECVQDMDHENMFWYRQDPGLGLRLIYFSYDVKMKEKGDIPEGYSVSREKKERFSLILESASTNQTSMYLCASSFPAGALNTEAFFGQGTRLTVV.

The chain has TRBV27 and TRBJ2-2, with 13 bases matching TRBD2. Germline loops: CDR1 MNHEY, CDR2 SMNVEV (reference sequence). This CDR3 is 16 amino acids long. V lost 0 bases and J lost 7; bases outside the gene matches: 2. CDR3 residues: CASSLSGLAGVGELFF. For the CDR3, the DNA is TGTGCCAGCAGTTTATCCGGACTAGCGGGAGTCGGGGAGCTGTTTTTT.

The gene calls are TRBV6-1 and TRBJ1-4; 7 nucleotides match TRBD1. The V segment lost 4 bases and the J segment 5 bases; nucleotides outside the gene matches: 4. The germline V gene has CDR1 MNHNS and CDR2 SASEGT. The CDR3 totals 14 residues. Here the CDR3 reads CASSARQGNEKLFF. The CDR3 coding sequence is TGTGCCAGCAGTGCACGACAGGGAAATGAAAAACTGTTTTTT.

The chain employs TRBV2 and TRBJ2-2; 9 bases fit TRBD1. Germline CDR1 reads SNHLY; CDR2 reads FYNNEI. This CDR3 comprises 15 residues. J was trimmed by 2 bases and V by 7 bases; bases with no gene match: 5. Here the CDR3 DNA reads TGTGCCAGCATAAGGGACAGGGTAAACACCGGGGAGCTGTTTTTT. It is translated as CASIRDRVNTGELFF.

The chain has TRBV6-5 and TRBJ2-1; 10 positions match TRBD1. Germline assignment: CDR1 MNHEY and CDR2 SVGAGI. V shed 5 bases and J 6 bases; nucleotides not matched to a gene: 4. The CDR3 loop spans 14 amino acids. This CDR3 reads CASSPGTGVNEQFF. The DNA for the CDR3 is TGTGCCAGCAGTCCCGGGACAGGGGTCAATGAGCAGTTCTTC.

The chain uses TRBV5-4 and TRBJ2-3; D not certain. The CDR3 covers 13 residues. Germline V gene data show CDR1 as SGHNT and CDR2 as YYREEE (reference sequence). The V end lost 0 bases, the J end lost 4 bases, and 6 bases lay between the germline ends. CDR3 amino acids: CASSLEWADTQYF. The CDR3 region has the DNA TGTGCCAGCAGCTTGGAATGGGCAGATACGCAGTATTTT.

The CDR3 here is CAITPQGGTYEQYF. The CDR3 DNA reads TGTGCCATCACCCCTCAGGGAGGCACCTACGAGCAGTACTTC. The chain carries TRBV10-3 and TRBJ2-7; D may be TRBD2 (6 bases). The CDR3 runs to 14 residues. The germline gives CDR1 ENHRY, CDR2 SYGVKD. V was shortened by 7 bases and J by 2 bases, with 15 bases between the two germline ends.